Described below is a single TCR beta chain sequence and its context. What it recognizes is unknown. Using immunoSEQ multiplex PCR, the repertoire was profiled, and TCRdb retains in-frame clones only, with some absent. This table has 12,000 to 15,000 clones, roughly nine tenths appearing once. The CDR3 is 18 residues long. The germline V gene has CDR1 SGHDN and CDR2 FVKESK. Trimming took 0 bases from V and 0 from J, leaving 17 bases between them. These data come from a study of monozygotic twins with cystic fibrosis. Findings and caveats of the study: Nucleotide-identical clonotype sharing was significantly higher within monozygotic CF twin pairs than between unrelated CF individuals. In 13 of 16 pairs, V gene usage was closest to the co-twin's.

The sample was blood. This receptor was taken from a boy aged 10-17 years with cystic fibrosis. The chain joins TRBV14 to TRBJ1-1, with a weak D call TRBD1 (5 bases). CDR3 sequence: CASSQDGTGAPLNTEAFF. CDR3 in DNA: TGTGCCAGCAGCCAAGATGGCACAGGCGCCCCTCTGAACACTGAAGCTTTCTTT.